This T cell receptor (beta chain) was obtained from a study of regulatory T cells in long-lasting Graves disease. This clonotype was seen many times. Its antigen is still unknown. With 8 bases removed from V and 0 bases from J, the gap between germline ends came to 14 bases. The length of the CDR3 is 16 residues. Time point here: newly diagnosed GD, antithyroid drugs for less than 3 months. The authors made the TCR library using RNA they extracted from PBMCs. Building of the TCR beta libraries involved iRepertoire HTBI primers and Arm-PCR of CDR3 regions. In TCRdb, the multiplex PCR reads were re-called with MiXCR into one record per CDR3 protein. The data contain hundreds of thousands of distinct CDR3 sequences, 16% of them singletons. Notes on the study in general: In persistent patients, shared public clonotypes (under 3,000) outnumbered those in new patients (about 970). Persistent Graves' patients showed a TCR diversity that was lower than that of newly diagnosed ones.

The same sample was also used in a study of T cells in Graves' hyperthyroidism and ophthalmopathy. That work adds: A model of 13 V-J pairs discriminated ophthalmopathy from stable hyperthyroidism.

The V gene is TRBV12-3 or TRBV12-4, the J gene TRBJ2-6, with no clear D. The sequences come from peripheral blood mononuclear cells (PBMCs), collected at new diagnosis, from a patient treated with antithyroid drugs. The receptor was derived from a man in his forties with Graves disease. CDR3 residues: CASGGPSSSGANVLTF. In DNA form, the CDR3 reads TGTGCCAGCGGTGGCCCATCAAGCTCTGGGGCCAACGTCCTGACTTTC.